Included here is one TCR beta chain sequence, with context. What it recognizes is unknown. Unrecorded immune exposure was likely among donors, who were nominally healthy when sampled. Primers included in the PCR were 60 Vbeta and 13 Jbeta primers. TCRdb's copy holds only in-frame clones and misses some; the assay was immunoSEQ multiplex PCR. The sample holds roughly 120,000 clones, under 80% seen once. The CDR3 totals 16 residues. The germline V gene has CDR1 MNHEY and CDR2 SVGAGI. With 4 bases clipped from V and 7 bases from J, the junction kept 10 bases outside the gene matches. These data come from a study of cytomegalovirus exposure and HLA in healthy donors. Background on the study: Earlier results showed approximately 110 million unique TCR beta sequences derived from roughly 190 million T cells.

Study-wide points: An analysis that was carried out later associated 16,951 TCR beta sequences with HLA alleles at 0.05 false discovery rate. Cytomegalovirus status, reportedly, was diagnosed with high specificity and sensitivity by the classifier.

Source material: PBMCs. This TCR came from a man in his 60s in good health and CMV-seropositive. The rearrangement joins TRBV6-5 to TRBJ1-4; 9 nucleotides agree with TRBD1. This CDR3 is CASSFPPGQGREKLFF. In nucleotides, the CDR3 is TGTGCCAGCAGTTTTCCTCCGGGACAGGGCCGTGAAAAACTGTTTTTT.